Described below is a single T cell receptor (beta chain) sequence and its context. The V and J ends lost 3 bases and 1 base respectively, with 8 bases between them. From germline, CDR1 is SNHLY and CDR2 FYNNEI. This CDR3 has 14 residues. This sample stems from a study of blood T cell repertoires in COVID-19. Background on the study: The United States, Italy and Spain supplied acute and convalescent COVID-19 samples. T cells, B-cell-depleted T cells, or PBMCs provided the cDNA or gDNA that served as material.

In the study's own analysis: Estimation of nucleated cell counts was performed using reference gene primer amplification. Method: immunoSEQ multiplex PCR; TCRdb's copy keeps in-frame clones and lacks some. V and J calls and clone size follow that table, whereas D and trimming were derived from the DNA. The profile shows fewer than 400,000 clones, roughly 89% of them singletons. Across over 20 US areas, participants ranged in age from about 18 to 90 years. Sample: PBMCs or T cells enriched from blood (not recorded which). The J gene is TRBJ2-3, the V gene TRBV2; D ambiguous. This TCR was recovered from a man aged 55 to 70 who had recovered from COVID-19. The CDR3 reads CASSDSSGTDTQYF. DNA of the CDR3: TGTGCCAGCAGTGACTCCTCGGGCACAGATACGCAGTATTTT. The variable domain in full, with the rest retrieved from reference TRBV2 and TRBJ2-3, is EPEVTQTPSHQVTQMGQEVILRCVPISNHLYFYWYRQILGQKVEFLVSFYNNEISEKSEIFDDQFSVERPDGSNFTLKIRSTKLEDSAMYFCASSDSSGTDTQYFGPGTRLTVL.